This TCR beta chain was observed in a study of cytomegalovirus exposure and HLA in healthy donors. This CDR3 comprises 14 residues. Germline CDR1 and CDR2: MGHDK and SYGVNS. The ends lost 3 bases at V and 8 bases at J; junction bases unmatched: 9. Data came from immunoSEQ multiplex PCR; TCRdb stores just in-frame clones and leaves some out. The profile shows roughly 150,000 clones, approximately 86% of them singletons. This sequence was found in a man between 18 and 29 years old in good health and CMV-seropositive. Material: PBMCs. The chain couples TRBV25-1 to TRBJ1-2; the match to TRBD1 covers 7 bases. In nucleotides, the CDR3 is TGTGCCAGCAGTGAGGTGGGGCAGGGGGAAGGCTACACCTTC. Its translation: CASSEVGQGEGYTF.